The 6 T cell receptor beta chains below come from one sample, sequenced in a study of cytomegalovirus exposure and HLA in healthy donors. The PCR contained 60 Vbeta and 13 Jbeta primers. Data came from immunoSEQ multiplex PCR; TCRdb stores just in-frame clones and leaves some out. The sample holds fewer than 200,000 clones, approximately 80% seen once. Sample: PBMCs. The receptors derive from a man aged 18-30 years in good health and CMV-seropositive.

The chain combines TRBV7-2 with TRBJ2-5, with 16 bases lining up with TRBD2. The J call may not be correct, given that the DNA end is closer to TRBJ2-7. The CDR3 extends over 16 amino acids. Germline CDR1 is SGHTA and CDR2 is FQGNSA. CDR3 residues: CASSSGLAGGLNEQYF. Written as DNA, the CDR3 is TGTGCCAGCAGCTCGGGACTAGCGGGGGGGCTTAACGAGCAGTACTTC.

The chain combines TRBV30 with TRBJ2-7, with 12 nucleotides matching TRBD1. Germline V gives CDR1 GTSNPN, CDR2 SVGIG (reference sequence). V was pared by 3 bases and J by 5 bases, with 5 bases of the junction left unmatched. This CDR3 is built from 14 residues. In DNA form, the CDR3 reads TGTGCCTGGAGCCCGGGACAGGGGGCGAACGAGCAGTACTTC. Its protein is CAWSPGQGANEQYF. Full variable domain (outside the CDR3, taken from reference TRBV30 and TRBJ2-7): SQTIHQWPATLVQPVGSPLSLECTVEGTSNPNLYWYRQAAGRGLQLLFYSVGIGQISSEVPQNLSASRPQDRQFILSSKKLLLSDSGFYLCAWSPGQGANEQYFGPGTRLTVT.

The rearrangement joins TRBV5-4 to TRBJ2-3; perhaps TRBD2 as D (5 bases). This CDR3 is built from 16 residues. V was clipped by 4 bases and J by 2 bases, with 17 bases between them. CDR1 and CDR2 (germline): SGHNT, YYREEE (reference sequence). The CDR3 region is CASSLTPSWDTDTQYF. The DNA for the CDR3 is TGTGCCAGCAGCCTAACCCCTAGCTGGGACACAGATACGCAGTATTTT.

The chain has TRBV30 and TRBJ2-1; maybe TRBD1 (6 bases). Germline V gene sequence: CDR1 GTSNPN, CDR2 SVGIG (reference sequence). The CDR3 is 14 amino acids. Trimming removed 3 bases at V and 7 bases at J, with 16 bases between. The CDR3 reads CAWSADRYRNEQFF. DNA of the CDR3: TGTGCCTGGAGCGCAGACAGGTATCGGAATGAGCAGTTCTTC.

The chain links TRBV6-1 to TRBJ1-1; D is possibly TRBD1 (6 bases). This CDR3 comprises 13 residues. Trimming shortened V by 4 bases and J by 3 bases, and 9 bases separated the two germline ends. Germline CDR1 MNHNS, CDR2 SASEGT. The CDR3 here is CASSAQGYTEAFF. CDR3 sequence (DNA): TGTGCCAGCAGTGCCCAGGGGTACACTGAAGCTTTCTTT.

The chain is built from TRBV5-4 and TRBJ2-1; 10 nucleotides line up with TRBD2. CDR3 size: 14 residues. The germline V gene encodes CDR1 SGHNT and CDR2 YYREEE (reference sequence). V dropped 3 bases and J dropped 7; count of bases not matched to a gene: 4. This CDR3 is CASSSRTSGNEQFF. CDR3 coding DNA: TGTGCCAGCAGCTCGCGGACTAGCGGAAATGAGCAGTTCTTC. The variable domain in full, with the rest retrieved from reference TRBV5-4 and TRBJ2-1, is ETGVTQSPTHLIKTRGQQVTLRCSSQSGHNTVSWYQQALGQGPQFIFQYYREEENGRGNFPPRFSGLQFPNYSSELNVNALELDDSALYLCASSSRTSGNEQFFGPGTRLTVL.